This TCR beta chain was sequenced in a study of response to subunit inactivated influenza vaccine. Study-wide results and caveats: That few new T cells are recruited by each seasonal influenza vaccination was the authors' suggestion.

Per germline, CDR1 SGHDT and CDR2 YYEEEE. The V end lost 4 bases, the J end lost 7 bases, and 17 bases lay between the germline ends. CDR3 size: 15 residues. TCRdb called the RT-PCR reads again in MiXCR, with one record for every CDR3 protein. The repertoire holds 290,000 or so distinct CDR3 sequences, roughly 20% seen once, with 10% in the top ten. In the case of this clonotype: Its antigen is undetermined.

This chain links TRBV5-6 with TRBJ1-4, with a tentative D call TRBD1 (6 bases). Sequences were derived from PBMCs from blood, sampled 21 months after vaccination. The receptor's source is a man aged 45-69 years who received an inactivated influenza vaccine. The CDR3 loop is CASSAQGGRAEKLFF. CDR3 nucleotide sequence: TGTGCCAGCAGCGCTCAAGGGGGGAGGGCTGAAAAACTGTTTTTT.